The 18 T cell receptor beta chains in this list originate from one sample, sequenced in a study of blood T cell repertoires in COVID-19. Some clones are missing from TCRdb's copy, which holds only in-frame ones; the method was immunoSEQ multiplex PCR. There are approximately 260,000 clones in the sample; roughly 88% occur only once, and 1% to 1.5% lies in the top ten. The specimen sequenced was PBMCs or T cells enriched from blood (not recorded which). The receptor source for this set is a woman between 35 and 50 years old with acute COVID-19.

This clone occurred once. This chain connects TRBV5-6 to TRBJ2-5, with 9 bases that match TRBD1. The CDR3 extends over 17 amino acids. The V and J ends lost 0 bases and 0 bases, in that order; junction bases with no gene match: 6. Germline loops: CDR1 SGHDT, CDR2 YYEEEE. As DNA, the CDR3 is TGTGCCAGCAGCTTGGATGGGACAGGGTTTTACCAAGAGACCCAGTACTTC. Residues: CASSLDGTGFYQETQYF.

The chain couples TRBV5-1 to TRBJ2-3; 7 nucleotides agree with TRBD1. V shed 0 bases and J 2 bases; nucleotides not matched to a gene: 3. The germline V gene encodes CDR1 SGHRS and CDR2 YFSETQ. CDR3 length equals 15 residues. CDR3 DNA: TGCGCCAGCAGCTTGGGGGGACAGACCACAGATACGCAGTATTTT. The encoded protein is CASSLGGQTTDTQYF.

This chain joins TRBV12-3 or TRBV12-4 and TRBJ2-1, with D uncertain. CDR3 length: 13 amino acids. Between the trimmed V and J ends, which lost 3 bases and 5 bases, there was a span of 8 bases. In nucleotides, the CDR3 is TGTGCCAGCAGTTTGCGGCTAGACAATGAGCAGTTCTTC. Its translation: CASSLRLDNEQFF.

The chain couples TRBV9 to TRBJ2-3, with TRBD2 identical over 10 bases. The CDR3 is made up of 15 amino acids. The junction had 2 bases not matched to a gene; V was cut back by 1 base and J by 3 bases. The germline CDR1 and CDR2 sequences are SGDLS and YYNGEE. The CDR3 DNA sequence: TGTGCCAGCAGCGTAACTAGCGGGGTTACAGATACGCAGTATTTT. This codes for CASSVTSGVTDTQYF.

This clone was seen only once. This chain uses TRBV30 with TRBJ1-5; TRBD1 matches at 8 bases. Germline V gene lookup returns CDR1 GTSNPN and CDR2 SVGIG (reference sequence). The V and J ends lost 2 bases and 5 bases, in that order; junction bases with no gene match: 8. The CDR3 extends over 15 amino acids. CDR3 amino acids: CAWSFAGQGDQPQHF. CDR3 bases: TGTGCCTGGAGTTTCGCCGGACAGGGAGATCAGCCCCAGCATTTT.

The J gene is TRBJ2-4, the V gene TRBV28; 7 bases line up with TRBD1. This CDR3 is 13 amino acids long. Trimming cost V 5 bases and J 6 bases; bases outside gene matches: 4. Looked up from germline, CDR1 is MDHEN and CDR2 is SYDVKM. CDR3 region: CASSTNRGNIQYF. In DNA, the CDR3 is TGTGCCAGCAGTACGAACAGGGGAAACATTCAGTACTTC.

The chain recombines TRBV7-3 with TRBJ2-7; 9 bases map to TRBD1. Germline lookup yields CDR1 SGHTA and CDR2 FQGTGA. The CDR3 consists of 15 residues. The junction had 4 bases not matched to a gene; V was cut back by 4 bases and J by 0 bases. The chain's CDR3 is CASSSGTGSSYEQYF. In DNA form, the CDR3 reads TGTGCCAGCAGCTCCGGGACAGGGAGCTCCTACGAGCAGTACTTC.

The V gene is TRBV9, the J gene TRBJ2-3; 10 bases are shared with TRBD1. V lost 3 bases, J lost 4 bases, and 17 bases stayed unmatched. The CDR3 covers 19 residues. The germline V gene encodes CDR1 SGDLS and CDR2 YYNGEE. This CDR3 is CASSDPVRGTGDRSDTQYF. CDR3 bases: TGTGCCAGCAGCGACCCCGTTCGGGGGACAGGGGATAGGTCAGATACGCAGTATTTT. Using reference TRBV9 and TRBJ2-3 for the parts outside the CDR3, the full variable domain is DSGVTQTPKHLITATGQRVTLRCSPRSGDLSVYWYQQSLDQGLQFLIQYYNGEERAKGNILERFSAQQFPDLHSELNLSSLELGDSALYFCASSDPVRGTGDRSDTQYFGPGTRLTVL.

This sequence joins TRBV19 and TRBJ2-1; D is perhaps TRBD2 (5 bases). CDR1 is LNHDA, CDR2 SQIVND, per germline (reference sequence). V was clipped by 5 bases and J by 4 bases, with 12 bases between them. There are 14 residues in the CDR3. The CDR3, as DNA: TGTGCCAGTAGTTTGGAGGACCCTTACAATGAGCAGTTCTTC. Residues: CASSLEDPYNEQFF. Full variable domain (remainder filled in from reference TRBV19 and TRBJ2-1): DGGITQSPKYLFRKEGQNVTLSCEQNLNHDAMYWYRQDPGQGLRLIYYSQIVNDFQKGDIAEGYSVSREKKESFPLTVTSAQKNPTAFYLCASSLEDPYNEQFFGPGTRLTVL.

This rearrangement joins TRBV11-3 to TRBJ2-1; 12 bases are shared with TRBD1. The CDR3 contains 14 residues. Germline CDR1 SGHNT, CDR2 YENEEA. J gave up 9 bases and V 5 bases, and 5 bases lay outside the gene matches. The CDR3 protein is CASSQGQGAFEQFF. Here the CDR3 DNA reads TGTGCCAGCAGCCAGGGACAGGGGGCCTTTGAGCAGTTCTTC.

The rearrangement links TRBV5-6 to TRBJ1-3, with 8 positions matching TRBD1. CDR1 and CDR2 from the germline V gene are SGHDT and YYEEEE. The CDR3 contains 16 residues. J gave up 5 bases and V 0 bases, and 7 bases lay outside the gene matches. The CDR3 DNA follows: TGTGCCAGCAGCTTGGTAGGTGGACAGGGAAGAAACACCATATATTTT. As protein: CASSLVGGQGRNTIYF.

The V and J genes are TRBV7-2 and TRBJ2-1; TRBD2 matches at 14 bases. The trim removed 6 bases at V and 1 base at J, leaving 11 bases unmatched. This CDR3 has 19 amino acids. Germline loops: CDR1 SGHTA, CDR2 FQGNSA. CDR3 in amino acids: CASSPMGLAGVASYNEQFF. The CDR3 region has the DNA TGTGCCAGCAGTCCAATGGGACTAGCGGGAGTAGCATCCTACAATGAGCAGTTCTTC. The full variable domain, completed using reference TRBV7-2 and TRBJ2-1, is GAGVSQSPSNKVTEKGKDVELRCDPISGHTALYWYRQSLGQGLEFLIYFQGNSAPDKSGLPSDRFSAERTGGSVSTLTIQRTQQEDSAVYLCASSPMGLAGVASYNEQFFGPGTRLTVL.

CDR3 residues: CSASAGTDPYEQYF. Written as DNA, the CDR3 is TGCAGTGCTAGTGCCGGGACAGACCCCTACGAGCAGTACTTC. The V gene is TRBV20-1, the J gene TRBJ2-7; 7 nucleotides align to TRBD1. CDR3 size: 14 residues. V lost 3 bases to trimming and J lost 2 bases; unmatched junction nucleotides: 7. The germline V gene encodes CDR1 DFQATT and CDR2 SNEGSKA (reference sequence).

CDR3 sequence (DNA): TGTGCCATCAGTGAGTCGGCACACCACTATGGCTACACCTTC. Its protein product is CAISESAHHYGYTF. V usage is TRBV10-3 and J usage is TRBJ1-2; D is uncertain. The CDR3 is made up of 14 amino acids. Between the trimmed V and J ends, which lost 0 bases and 3 bases, there was a span of 8 bases. Looked up from germline, CDR1 is ENHRY and CDR2 is SYGVKD.

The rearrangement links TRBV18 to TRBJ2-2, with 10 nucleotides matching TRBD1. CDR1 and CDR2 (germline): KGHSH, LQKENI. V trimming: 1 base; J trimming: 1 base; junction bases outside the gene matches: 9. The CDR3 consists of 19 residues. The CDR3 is CASSPQETGGVGNTGELFF. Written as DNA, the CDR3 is TGTGCCAGCTCACCACAGGAGACAGGGGGCGTTGGGAACACCGGGGAGCTGTTTTTT.

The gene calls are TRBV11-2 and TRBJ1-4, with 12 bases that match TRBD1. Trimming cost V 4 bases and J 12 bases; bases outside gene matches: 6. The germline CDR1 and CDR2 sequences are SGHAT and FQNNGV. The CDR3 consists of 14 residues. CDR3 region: CASSWGTGGTELFF. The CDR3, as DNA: TGTGCCAGCAGCTGGGGGACAGGGGGCACCGAACTGTTTTTT. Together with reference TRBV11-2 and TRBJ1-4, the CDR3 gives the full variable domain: EAGVAQSPRYKIIEKRQSVAFWCNPISGHATLYWYQQILGQGPKLLIQFQNNGVVDDSQLPKDRFSAERLKGVDSTLKIQPAKLEDSAVYLCASSWGTGGTELFFGSGTQLSVL.

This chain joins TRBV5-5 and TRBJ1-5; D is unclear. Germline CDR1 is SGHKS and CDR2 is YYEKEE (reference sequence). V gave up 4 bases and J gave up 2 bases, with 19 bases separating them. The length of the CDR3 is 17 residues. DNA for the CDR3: TGTGCCAGCAGCCCGGGAGGCGGTACACGGGGCAATCAGCCCCAGCATTTT. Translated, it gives CASSPGGGTRGNQPQHF. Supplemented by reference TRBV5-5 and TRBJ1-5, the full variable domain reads DAGVTQSPTHLIKTRGQQVTLRCSPISGHKSVSWYQQVLGQGPQFIFQYYEKEERGRGNFPDRFSARQFPNYSSELNVNALLLGDSALYLCASSPGGGTRGNQPQHFGDGTRLSIL.

The CDR3 region is CASSEAAGAGVKQFF. The CDR3 coding sequence is TGTGCCAGCAGTGAAGCAGCGGGAGCTGGGGTAAAGCAGTTCTTC. The chain links TRBV2 to TRBJ2-1, with 8 nucleotides matching TRBD2. Germline CDR1 and CDR2: SNHLY and FYNNEI. The V and J ends lost 0 bases and 11 bases, in that order; junction bases with no gene match: 9. This CDR3 contains 15 residues. Full variable domain (outside the CDR3, taken from reference TRBV2 and TRBJ2-1): EPEVTQTPSHQVTQMGQEVILRCVPISNHLYFYWYRQILGQKVEFLVSFYNNEISEKSEIFDDQFSVERPDGSNFTLKIRSTKLEDSAMYFCASSEAAGAGVKQFFGPGTRLTVL.